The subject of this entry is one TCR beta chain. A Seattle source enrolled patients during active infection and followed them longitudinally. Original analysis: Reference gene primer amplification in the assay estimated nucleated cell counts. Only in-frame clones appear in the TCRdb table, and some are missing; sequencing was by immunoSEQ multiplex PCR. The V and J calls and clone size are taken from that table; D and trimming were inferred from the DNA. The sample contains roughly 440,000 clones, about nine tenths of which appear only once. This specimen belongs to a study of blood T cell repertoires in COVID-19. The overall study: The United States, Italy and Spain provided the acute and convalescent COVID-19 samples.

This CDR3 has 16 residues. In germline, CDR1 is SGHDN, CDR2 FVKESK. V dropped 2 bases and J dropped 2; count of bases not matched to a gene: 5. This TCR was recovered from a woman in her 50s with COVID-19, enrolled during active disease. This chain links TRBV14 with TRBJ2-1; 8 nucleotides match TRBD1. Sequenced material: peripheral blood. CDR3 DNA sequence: TGTGCCAGCAGCCAAAACAGGGGGAGAACCTACAATGAGCAGTTCTTC. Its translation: CASSQNRGRTYNEQFF.